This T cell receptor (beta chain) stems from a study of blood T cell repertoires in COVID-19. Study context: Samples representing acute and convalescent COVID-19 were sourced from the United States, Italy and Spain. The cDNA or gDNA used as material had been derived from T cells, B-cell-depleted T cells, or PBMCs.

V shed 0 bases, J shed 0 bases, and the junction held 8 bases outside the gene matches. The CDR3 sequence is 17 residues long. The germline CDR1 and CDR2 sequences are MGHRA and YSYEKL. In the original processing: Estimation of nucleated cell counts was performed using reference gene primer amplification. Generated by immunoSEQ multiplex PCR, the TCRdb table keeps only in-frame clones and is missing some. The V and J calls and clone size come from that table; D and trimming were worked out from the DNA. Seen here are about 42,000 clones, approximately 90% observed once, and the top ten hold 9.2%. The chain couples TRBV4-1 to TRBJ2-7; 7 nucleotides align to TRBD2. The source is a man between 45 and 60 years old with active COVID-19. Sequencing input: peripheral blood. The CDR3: CASSQDPPSGSSYEQYF. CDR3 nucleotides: TGCGCCAGCAGCCAAGACCCTCCTAGCGGCTCCTCCTACGAGCAGTACTTC.